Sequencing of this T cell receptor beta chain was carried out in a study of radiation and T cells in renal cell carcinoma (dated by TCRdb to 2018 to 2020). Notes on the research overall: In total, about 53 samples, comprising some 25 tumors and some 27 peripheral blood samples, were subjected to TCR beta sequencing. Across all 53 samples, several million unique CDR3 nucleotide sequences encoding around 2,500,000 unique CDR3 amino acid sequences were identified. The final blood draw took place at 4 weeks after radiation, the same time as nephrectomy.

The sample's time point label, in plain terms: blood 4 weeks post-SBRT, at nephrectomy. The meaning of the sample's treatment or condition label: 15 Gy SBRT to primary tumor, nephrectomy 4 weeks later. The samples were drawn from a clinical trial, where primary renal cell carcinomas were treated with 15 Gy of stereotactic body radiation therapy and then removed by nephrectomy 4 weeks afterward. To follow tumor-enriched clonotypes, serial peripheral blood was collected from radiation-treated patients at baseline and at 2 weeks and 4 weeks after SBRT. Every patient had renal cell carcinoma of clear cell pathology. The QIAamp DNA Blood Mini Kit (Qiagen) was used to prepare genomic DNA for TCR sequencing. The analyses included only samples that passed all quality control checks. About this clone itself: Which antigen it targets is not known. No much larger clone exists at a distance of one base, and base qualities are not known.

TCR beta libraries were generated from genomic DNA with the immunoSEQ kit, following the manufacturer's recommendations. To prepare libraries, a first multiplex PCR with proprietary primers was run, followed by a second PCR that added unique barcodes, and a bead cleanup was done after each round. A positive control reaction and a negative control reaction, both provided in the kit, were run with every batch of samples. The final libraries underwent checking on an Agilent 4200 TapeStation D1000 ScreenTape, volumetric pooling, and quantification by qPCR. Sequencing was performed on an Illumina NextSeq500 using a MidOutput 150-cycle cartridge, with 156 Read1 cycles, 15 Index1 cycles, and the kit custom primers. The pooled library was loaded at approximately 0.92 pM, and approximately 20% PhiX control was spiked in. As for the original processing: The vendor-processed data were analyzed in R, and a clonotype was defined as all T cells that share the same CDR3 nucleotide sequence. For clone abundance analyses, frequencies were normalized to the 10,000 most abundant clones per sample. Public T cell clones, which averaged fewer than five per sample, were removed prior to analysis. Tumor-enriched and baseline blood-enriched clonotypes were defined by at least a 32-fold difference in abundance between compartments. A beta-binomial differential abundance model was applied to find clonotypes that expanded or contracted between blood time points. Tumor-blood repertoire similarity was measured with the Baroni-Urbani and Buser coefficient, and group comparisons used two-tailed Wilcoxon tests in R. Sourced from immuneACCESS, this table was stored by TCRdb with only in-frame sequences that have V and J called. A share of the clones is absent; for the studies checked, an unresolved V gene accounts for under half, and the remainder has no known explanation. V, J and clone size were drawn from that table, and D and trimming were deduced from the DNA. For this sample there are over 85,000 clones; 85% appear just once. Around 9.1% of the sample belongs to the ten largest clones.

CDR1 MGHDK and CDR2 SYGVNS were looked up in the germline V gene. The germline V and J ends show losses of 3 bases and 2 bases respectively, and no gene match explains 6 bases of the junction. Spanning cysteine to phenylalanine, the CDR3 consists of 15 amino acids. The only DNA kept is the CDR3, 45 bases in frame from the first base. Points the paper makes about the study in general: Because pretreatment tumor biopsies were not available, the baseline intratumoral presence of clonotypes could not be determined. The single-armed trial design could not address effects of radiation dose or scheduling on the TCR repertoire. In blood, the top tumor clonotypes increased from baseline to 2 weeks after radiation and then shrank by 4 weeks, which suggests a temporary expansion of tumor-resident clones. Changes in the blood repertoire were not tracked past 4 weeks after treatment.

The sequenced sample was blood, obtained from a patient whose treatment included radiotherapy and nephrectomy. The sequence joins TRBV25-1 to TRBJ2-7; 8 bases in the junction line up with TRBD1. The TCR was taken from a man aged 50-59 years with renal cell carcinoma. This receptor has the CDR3 CASSDHRGIAYEQYF. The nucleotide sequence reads TGTGCCAGCAGTGACCACAGGGGGATAGCCTACGAGCAGTACTTC.